This passage covers 13 T cell receptor beta chains from one sample sequenced in a study of blood T cells in healthy people across ages. Primed by a sample-barcoded 5' primer and a J-beta primer mix, a second PCR proceeded for about 7 to 12 cycles. TCRdb re-derived calls from the 5' RACE reads in MiXCR, one entry per CDR3 protein. The profile shows around 900,000 distinct CDR3 sequences, about 51% of them singletons. Material for sequencing was blood. These receptors were obtained from a woman in her sixties in good health.

The chain has TRBV2 and TRBJ2-5; tentatively, D is TRBD1 (5 bases). The CDR3 loop spans 13 amino acids. Germline CDR1 and CDR2: SNHLY and FYNNEI. Trimming took off 6 bases at V and 4 bases at J, with 12 bases between the two ends. CDR3 in amino acids: CASRQVPGETQYF. CDR3 coding DNA: TGTGCCAGCAGACAGGTTCCAGGAGAGACCCAGTACTTC.

This clonotype came up a few times. J is TRBJ2-7 and V is TRBV20-1; 9 nucleotides align to TRBD2. Trimming at V came to 0 bases and at J to 6 bases, leaving 9 bases not matched to a gene. Germline CDR1 and CDR2: DFQATT and SNEGSKA (reference sequence). CDR3 size: 15 residues. This CDR3 reads CSARDPASGALEQYF. CDR3 coding DNA: TGCAGTGCTAGAGATCCCGCTAGCGGGGCCCTCGAGCAGTACTTC.

This clonotype was picked up a small number of times. The chain combines TRBV3-1 with TRBJ2-6; D unresolved. Germline CDR1 LGHDT, CDR2 YNNKEL (reference sequence). CDR3 length: 16 amino acids. Trimming took 0 bases from V and 0 from J, leaving 6 bases between them. CDR3 in amino acids: CASSQDTASGANVLTF. The CDR3 bases are TGTGCCAGCAGCCAAGATACGGCCTCTGGGGCCAACGTCCTGACTTTC.

A few counts support this clonotype. This chain joins TRBV3-1 and TRBJ2-7, with 9 nucleotides matching TRBD2. Trimming took 0 bases from V and 5 from J; bases not matched to a gene: 5. CDR1 LGHDT and CDR2 YNNKEL come from the germline V gene (reference sequence). CDR3 length: 15 amino acids. CDR3 DNA: TGTGCCAGCAGCCAAGATACAACTAGCGGGCACGAGCAGTACTTC. It codes for CASSQDTTSGHEQYF.

The rearrangement joins TRBV5-1 to TRBJ2-1; tentatively, D is TRBD2 (6 bases). This CDR3 comprises 13 residues. Germline V gene sequence: CDR1 SGHRS, CDR2 YFSETQ. With 6 bases removed from V and 4 bases from J, the gap between germline ends came to 11 bases. The CDR3: CASKEAGYNEQFF. The CDR3 DNA is TGCGCCAGCAAGGAGGCGGGGTACAATGAGCAGTTCTTC.

The chain uses TRBV7-6 and TRBJ1-1, with no clear D. This CDR3 has 13 amino acids. The V gene's germline CDR1 is SGHVS and CDR2 FNYEAQ. V was cut by 7 bases and J by 4 bases, with 13 bases left in between. In DNA, the CDR3 is TGTGCCAGCACCCTTAGGGTAGGCACTGAAGCTTTCTTT. As protein: CASTLRVGTEAFF.

This clonotype was observed a handful of times. This sequence joins TRBV5-1 and TRBJ2-7, with D possibly TRBD2 on 6 matching bases. The CDR3 has 16 amino acids. Germline V lookup: CDR1 SGHRS, CDR2 YFSETQ. Trimming removed 2 bases at V and 4 bases at J, with 19 bases between. CDR3 nucleotide sequence: TGCGCCAGCAGCTTCATTCTCGGAGGGCTGGCGTACGAGCAGTACTTC. It translates to CASSFILGGLAYEQYF.

The CDR3 DNA follows: TGTGCCAGCGGGATGCACTACGAGCAGTACTTC. Protein sequence: CASGMHYEQYF. The chain recombines TRBV6-1 with TRBJ2-1, with unresolved D. The end of the DNA is better explained by TRBJ2-7, so the J call may be wrong. Per germline, CDR1 MNHNS and CDR2 SASEGT. The CDR3 spans 11 residues.

The V call is TRBV3-1, the J call TRBJ2-3; TRBD2 is a possible D gene (6 bases). The CDR3 extends over 15 amino acids. Trimming removed 3 bases at V and 2 bases at J, with 12 bases between. Looked up from germline, CDR1 is LGHDT and CDR2 is YNNKEL (reference sequence). In DNA, the CDR3 is TGTGCCAGCAGCCACACGGGACTGTCCACAGATACGCAGTATTTT. Protein sequence: CASSHTGLSTDTQYF.

The chain carries TRBV29-1 and TRBJ1-1; D gene unclear. The V gene's germline CDR1 is SQVTM and CDR2 ANQGSEA. This CDR3 has 12 residues. The V end lost 3 bases, the J end lost 8 bases, and 13 bases lay between the germline ends. The CDR3 DNA follows: TGCAGCGTTGAGTGGCAGAATAGCGAAGCTTTCTTT. Residues: CSVEWQNSEAFF.

As for this clonotype: A junction end diverges from the germline sequence, so it may reflect a read error. The chain recombines TRBV6-2 or TRBV6-3 with TRBJ2-3, with TRBD2 matching over 7 bases. The germline V gene encodes CDR1 MNHEY and CDR2 SVGEGT. The CDR3 runs 17 residues. In DNA form, the CDR3 reads TGTGCCAGCAGTTACTCGAGGGCGGGAGCGAGCACAGACACGCAGTATTTT. The encoded protein is CASSYSRAGASTDTQYF.

The genes are TRBV11-1 and TRBJ2-5, with 7 bases matching TRBD2. V dropped 5 bases and J dropped 0; count of bases not matched to a gene: 18. The CDR3 runs 19 residues. Germline V lookup: CDR1 SGHAT, CDR2 FQDESV (reference sequence). The CDR3 DNA follows: TGTGCCAGCAGCCCCCGTCAGCGGGATGTCTGGAGGCACCAAGAGACCCAGTACTTC. Its translation: CASSPRQRDVWRHQETQYF.

The gene calls are TRBV2 and TRBJ2-1; no clear D gene. V was trimmed by 2 bases and J by 4 bases, leaving 9 bases between them. Germline assignment: CDR1 SNHLY and CDR2 FYNNEI. The CDR3 loop spans 14 amino acids. This CDR3 reads CASSEQTGYNEQFF. The CDR3 DNA reads TGTGCCAGCAGTGAACAAACGGGTTACAATGAGCAGTTCTTC.